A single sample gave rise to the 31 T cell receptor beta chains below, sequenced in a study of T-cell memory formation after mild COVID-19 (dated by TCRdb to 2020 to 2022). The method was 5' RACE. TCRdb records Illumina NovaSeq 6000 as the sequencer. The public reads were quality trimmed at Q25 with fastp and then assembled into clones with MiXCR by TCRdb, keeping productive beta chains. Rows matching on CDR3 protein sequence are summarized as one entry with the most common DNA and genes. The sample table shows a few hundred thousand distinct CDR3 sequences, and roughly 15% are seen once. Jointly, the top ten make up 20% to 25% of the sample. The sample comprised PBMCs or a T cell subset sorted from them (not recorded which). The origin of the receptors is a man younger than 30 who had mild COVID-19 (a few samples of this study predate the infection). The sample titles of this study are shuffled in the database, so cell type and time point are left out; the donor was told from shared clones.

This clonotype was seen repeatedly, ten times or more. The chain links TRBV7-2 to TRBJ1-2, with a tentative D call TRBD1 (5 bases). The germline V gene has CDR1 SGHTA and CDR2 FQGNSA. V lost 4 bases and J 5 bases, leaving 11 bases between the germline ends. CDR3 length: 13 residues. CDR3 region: CASSWGLKYGYTF. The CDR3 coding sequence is TGTGCCAGCAGCTGGGGCCTTAAGTATGGCTACACCTTC.

The CDR3 nucleotides are TGCAGTGCTGTCGGGGGAGCTAGCACAGATACGCAGTATTTT. This codes for CSAVGGASTDTQYF. The rearrangement uses TRBV20-1 and TRBJ2-3, with D possibly being TRBD2 (6 bases). The CDR3 sequence is 14 residues long. The V end was cut by 5 bases, the J end by 0 bases, with 12 bases between. CDR1 DFQATT and CDR2 SNEGSKA come from the germline V gene (reference sequence).

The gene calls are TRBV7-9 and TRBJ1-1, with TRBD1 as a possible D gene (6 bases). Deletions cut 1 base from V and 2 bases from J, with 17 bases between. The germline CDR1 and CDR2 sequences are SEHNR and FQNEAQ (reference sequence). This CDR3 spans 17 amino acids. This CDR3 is CASSLVPWTALNTEAFF. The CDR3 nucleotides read TGTGCCAGCAGCTTAGTTCCCTGGACAGCTCTAAACACTGAAGCTTTCTTT.

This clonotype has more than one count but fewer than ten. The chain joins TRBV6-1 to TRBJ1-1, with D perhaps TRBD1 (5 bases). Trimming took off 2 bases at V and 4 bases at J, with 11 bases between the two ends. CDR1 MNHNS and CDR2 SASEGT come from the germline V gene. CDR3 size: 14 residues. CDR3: CASSEPGLGTEAFF. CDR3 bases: TGTGCCAGCAGTGAACCAGGGTTGGGCACTGAAGCTTTCTTT.

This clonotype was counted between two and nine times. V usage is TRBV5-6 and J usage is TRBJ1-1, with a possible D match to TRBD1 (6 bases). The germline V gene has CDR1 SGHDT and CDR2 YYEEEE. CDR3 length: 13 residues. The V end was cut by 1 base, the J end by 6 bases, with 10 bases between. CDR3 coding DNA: TGTGCCAGCAGCTTGTCAGGGGCCGCTGAAGCTTTCTTT. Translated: CASSLSGAAEAFF.

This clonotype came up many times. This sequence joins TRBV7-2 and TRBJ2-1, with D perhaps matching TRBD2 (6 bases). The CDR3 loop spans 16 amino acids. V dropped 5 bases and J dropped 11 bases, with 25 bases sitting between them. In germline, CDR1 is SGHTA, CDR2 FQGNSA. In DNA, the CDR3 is TGTGCCAGCAGCCCCCTAGGGTCTAGCGCGGGGAAAAAGCAGTTCTTC. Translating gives CASSPLGSSAGKKQFF.

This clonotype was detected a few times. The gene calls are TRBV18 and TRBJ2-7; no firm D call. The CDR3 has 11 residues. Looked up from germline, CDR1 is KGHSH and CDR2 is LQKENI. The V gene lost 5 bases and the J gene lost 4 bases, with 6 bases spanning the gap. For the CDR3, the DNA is TGTGCCAGCTCAAGCGAATACGAGCAGTACTTC. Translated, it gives CASSSEYEQYF.

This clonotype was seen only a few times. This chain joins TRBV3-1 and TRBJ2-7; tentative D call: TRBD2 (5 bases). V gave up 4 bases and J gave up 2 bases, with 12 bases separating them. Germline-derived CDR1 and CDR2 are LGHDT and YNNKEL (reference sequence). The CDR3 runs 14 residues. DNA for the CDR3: TGTGCCAGCAGCCCTCTTGAGGGCCCCTACGAGCAGTACTTC. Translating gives CASSPLEGPYEQYF.

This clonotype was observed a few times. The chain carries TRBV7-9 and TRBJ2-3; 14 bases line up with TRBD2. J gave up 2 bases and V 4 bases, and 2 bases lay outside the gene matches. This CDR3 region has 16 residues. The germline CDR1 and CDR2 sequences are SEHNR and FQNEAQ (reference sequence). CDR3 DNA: TGTGCCAGCAGCTCGACTAGCGGGGGGGCCACAGATACGCAGTATTTT. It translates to CASSSTSGGATDTQYF.

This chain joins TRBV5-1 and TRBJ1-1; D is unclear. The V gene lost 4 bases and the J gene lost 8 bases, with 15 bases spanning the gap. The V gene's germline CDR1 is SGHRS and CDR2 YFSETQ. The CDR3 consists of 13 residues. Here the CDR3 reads CASSPGGPVEAFF. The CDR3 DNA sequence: TGCGCCAGCAGCCCCGGAGGGCCCGTAGAAGCTTTCTTT.

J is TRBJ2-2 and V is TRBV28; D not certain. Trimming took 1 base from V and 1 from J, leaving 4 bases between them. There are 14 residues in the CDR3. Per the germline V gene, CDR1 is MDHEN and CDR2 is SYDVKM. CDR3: CASSLSWNTGELFF. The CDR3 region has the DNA TGTGCCAGCAGTTTATCCTGGAACACCGGGGAGCTGTTTTTT.

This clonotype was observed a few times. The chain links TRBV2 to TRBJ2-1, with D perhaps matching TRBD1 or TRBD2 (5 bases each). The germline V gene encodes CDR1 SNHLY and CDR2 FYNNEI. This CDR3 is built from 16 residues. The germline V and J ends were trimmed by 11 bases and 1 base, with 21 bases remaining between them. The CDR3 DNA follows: TGTGCCCGCACCAAAGTCCGGGACGAATCCTACAATGAGCAGTTCTTC. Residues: CARTKVRDESYNEQFF.

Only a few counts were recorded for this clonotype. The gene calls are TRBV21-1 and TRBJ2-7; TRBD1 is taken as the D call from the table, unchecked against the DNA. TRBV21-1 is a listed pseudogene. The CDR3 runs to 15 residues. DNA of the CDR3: TGTGCCAGCAGCAAGAGACAGGACAGGGACTACGAGCAGTACGTC. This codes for CASSKRQDRDYEQYV.

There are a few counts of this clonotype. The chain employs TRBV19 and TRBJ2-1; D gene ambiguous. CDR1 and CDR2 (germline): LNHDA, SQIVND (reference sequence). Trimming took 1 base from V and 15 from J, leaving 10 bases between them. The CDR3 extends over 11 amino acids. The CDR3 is CASSIAGLAFF. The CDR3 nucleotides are TGTGCCAGTAGTATAGCCGGGTTAGCGTTCTTC.

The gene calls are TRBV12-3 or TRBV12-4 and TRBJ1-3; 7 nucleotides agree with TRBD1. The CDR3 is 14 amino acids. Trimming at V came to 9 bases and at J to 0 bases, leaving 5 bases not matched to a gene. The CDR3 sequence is CASTGAFSGNTIYF. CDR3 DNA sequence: TGTGCCAGTACAGGGGCGTTCTCTGGAAACACCATATATTTT.

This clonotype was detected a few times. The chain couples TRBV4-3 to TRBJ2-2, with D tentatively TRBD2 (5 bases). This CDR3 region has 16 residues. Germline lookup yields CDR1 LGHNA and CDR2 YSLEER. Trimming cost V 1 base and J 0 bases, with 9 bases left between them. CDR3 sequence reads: CASSQGLGANTGELFF. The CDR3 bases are TGCGCCAGCAGCCAAGGGCTCGGGGCGAACACCGGGGAGCTGTTTTTT.

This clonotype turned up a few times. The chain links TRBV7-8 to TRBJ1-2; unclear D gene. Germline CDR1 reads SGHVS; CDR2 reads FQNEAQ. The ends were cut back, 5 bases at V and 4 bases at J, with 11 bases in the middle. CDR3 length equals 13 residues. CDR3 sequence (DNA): TGTGCCAGCAGCACCGAGGGCGGCTATGGCTACACCTTC. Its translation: CASSTEGGYGYTF.

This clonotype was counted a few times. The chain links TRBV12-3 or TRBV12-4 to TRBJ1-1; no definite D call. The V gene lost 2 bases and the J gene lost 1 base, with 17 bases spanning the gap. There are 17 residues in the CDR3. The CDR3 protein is CASSLSVLTSSNTEAFF. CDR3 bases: TGTGCCAGCAGTTTAAGTGTCCTGACTTCTTCGAACACTGAAGCTTTCTTT.

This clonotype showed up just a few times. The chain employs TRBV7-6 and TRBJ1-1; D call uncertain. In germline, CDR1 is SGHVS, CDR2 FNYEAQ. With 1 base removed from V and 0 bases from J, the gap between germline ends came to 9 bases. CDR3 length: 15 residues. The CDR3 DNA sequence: TGTGCCAGCAGCTTAGTGCCAGAAATGAACACTGAAGCTTTCTTT. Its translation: CASSLVPEMNTEAFF. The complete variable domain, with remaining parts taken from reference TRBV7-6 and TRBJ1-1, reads GAGVSQSPRYKVTKRGQDVALRCDPISGHVSLYWYRQALGQGPEFLTYFNYEAQQDKSGLPNDRFSAERPEGSISTLTIQRTEQRDSAMYRCASSLVPEMNTEAFFGQGTRLTVV.

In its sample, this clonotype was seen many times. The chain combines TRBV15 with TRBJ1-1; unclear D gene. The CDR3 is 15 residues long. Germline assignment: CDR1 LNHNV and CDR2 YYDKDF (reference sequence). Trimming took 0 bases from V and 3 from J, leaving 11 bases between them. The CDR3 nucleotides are TGTGCCACCAGCAGAGACCTGGGGTGGGACACTGAAGCTTTCTTT. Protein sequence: CATSRDLGWDTEAFF. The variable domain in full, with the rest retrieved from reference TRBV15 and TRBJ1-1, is DAMVIQNPRYQVTQFGKPVTLSCSQTLNHNVMYWYQQKSSQAPKLLFHYYDKDFNNEADTPDNFQSRRPNTSFCFLDIRSPGLGDTAMYLCATSRDLGWDTEAFFGQGTRLTVV.

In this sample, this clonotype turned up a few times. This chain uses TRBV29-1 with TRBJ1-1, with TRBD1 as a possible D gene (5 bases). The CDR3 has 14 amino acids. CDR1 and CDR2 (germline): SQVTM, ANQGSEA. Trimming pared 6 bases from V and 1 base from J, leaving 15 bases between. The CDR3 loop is CSVRNRLSNTEAFF. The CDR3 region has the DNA TGCAGCGTGAGAAACAGGCTCTCGAACACTGAAGCTTTCTTT.

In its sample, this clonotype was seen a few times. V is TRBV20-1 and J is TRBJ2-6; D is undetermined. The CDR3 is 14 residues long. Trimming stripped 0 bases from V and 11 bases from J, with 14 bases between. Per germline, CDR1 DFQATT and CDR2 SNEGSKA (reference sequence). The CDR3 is CSARDQSSSDVLTF. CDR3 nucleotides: TGCAGTGCTAGAGATCAGAGCTCATCGGACGTCCTGACTTTC.

CDR3 coding DNA: TGTGCCAGCATTTCCCTGGGGGAAGAAAAACTGTTTTTT. Its translation is CASISLGEEKLFF. The chain employs TRBV28 and TRBJ1-4; D may be TRBD1 (5 bases). The CDR3 is 13 residues long. V lost 7 bases, J lost 8 bases, and 14 bases lay in between. Per germline, CDR1 MDHEN and CDR2 SYDVKM.

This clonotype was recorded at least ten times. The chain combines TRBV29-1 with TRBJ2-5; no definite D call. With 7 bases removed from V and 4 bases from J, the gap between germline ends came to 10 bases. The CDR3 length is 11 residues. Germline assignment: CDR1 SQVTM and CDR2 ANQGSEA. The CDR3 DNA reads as TGCAGCGCCGGACGAGTAGAGACCCAGTACTTC. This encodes CSAGRVETQYF. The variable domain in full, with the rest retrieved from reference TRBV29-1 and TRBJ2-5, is SAVISQKPSRDICQRGTSLTIQCQVDSQVTMMFWYRQQPGQSLTLIATANQGSEATYESGFVIDKFPISRPNLTFSTLTVSNMSPEDSSIYLCSAGRVETQYFGPGTRLLVL.

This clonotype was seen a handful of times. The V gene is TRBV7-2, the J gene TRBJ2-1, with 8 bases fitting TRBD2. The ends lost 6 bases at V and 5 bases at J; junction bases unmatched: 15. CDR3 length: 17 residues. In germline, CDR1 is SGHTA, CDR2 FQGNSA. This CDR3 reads CASSYDHGGGHHNEQFF. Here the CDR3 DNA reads TGTGCCAGCAGTTATGACCACGGCGGGGGGCACCACAATGAGCAGTTCTTC.

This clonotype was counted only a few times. The CDR3 bases are TGTGCCAGCAGACTTAGCACTGGGGCCAACGTCCTGACTTTC. Protein product: CASRLSTGANVLTF. This chain uses TRBV7-8 with TRBJ2-6, with D uncertain. Germline CDR1 reads SGHVS; CDR2 reads FQNEAQ. The ends were cut back, 6 bases at V and 2 bases at J, with 8 bases in the middle. The CDR3 contains 14 residues.

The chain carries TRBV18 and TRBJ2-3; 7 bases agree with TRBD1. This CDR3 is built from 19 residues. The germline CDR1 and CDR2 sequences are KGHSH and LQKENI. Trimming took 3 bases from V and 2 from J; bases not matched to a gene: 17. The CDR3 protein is CASSPFGLVITGDTDTQYF. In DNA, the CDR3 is TGTGCCAGCTCACCCTTCGGGCTTGTAATCACAGGGGACACAGATACGCAGTATTTT.

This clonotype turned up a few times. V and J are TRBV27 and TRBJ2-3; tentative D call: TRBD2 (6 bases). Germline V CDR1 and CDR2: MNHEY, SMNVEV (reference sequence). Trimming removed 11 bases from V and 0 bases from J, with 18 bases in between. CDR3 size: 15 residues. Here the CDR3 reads CAGRSGDPSTDTQYF. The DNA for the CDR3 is TGTGCCGGGAGGTCGGGGGATCCTAGCACAGATACGCAGTATTTT.

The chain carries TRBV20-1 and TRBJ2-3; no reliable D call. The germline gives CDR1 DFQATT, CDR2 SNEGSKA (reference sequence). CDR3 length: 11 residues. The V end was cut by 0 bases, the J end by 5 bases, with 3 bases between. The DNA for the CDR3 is TGCAGTGCTAGAGAAGAAGATACGCAGTATTTT. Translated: CSAREEDTQYF.

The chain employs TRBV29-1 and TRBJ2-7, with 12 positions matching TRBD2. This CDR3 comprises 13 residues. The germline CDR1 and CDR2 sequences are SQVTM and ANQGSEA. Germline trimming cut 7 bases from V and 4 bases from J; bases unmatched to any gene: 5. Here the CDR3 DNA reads TGCAGCGCGGGGGGACTAGCGGGTTACGAGCAGTACTTC. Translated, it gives CSAGGLAGYEQYF.

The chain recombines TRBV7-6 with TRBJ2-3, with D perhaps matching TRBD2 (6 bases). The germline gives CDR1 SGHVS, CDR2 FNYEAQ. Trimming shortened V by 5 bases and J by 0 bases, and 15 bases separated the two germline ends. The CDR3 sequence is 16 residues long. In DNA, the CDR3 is TGTGCCAGCAGCCTTTTTAAGGGACTCAGCACAGATACGCAGTATTTT. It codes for CASSLFKGLSTDTQYF.